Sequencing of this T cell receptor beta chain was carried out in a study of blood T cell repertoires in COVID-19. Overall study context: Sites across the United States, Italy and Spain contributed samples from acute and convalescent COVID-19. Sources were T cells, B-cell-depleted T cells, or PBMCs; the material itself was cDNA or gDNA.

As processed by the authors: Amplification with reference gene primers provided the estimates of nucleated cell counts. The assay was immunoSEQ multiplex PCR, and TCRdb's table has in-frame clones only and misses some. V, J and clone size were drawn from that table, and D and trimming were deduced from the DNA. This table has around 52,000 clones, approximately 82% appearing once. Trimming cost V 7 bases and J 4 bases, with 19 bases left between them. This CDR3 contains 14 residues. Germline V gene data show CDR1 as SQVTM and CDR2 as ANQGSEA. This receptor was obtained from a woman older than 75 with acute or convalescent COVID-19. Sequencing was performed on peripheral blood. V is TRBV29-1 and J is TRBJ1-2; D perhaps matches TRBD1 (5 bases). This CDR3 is CSGQTDSGIYGYTF. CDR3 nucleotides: TGCAGCGGTCAGACCGACAGCGGGATCTATGGCTACACCTTC.